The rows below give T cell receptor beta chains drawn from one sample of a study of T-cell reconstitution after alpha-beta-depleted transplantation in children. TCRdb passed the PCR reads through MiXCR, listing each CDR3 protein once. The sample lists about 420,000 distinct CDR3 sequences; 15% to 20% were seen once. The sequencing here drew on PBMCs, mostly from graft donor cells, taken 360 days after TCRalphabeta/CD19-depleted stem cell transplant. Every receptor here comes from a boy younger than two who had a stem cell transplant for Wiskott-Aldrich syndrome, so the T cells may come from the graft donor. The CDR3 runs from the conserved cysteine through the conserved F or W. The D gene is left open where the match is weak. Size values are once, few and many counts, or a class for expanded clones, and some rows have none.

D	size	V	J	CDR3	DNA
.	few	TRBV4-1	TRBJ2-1	CASKDTYNEQFF	TGCGCCAGCAAAGACACCTACAATGAGCAGTTCTTC
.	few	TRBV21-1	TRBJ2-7	CASSEWTGEDEQYF	TGTGCCAGCAGCGAGTGGACAGGGGAAGACGAGCAGTACTTC
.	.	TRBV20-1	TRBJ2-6	CSARVAGTSGANVLTF	TGCAGTGCTAGAGTTGCAGGAACCTCTGGGGCCAACGTCCTGACTTTC
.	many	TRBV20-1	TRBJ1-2	CSAQQNNYGYTF	TGCAGTGCGCAACAAAATAACTATGGCTACACCTTC
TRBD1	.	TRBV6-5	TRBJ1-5	CASSYSLGQGSNQPQHF	TGTGCCAGCAGTTACTCCCTAGGACAGGGCAGCAATCAGCCCCAGCATTTT
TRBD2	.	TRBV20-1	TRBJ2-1	CSARDGGGTSGYNEQFF	TGCAGTGCTAGAGATGGGGGCGGGACTAGCGGTTACAATGAGCAGTTCTTC
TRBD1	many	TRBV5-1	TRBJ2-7	CASSSTGIEPSSYEQYF	TGCGCCAGCAGCTCGACAGGGATCGAGCCCAGCTCCTACGAGCAGTACTTC
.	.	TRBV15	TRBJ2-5	CATSRAGAVETQYF	TGTGCCACCAGCAGAGCTGGGGCCGTAGAGACCCAGTACTTC
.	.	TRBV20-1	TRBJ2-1	CSALRFGDEQFF	TGCAGTGCTCTCAGGTTTGGCGATGAGCAGTTCTTC
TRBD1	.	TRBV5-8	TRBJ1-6	CASSFNRGFVGSPLHF	TGTGCCAGCAGCTTTAACAGGGGGTTCGTGGGCTCACCCCTCCACTTT
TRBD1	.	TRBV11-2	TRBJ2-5	CASSSRQGPFRETQYF	TGTGCCAGCAGCTCAAGACAGGGCCCCTTCAGGGAGACCCAGTACTTC
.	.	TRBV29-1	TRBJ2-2	CSVELRGPTNTGELFF	TGCAGCGTTGAACTCCGAGGGCCGACGAACACCGGGGAGCTGTTTTTT
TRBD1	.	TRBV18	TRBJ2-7	CASSTPTGDYEQYF	TGTGCCAGCTCAACCCCTACAGGGGACTACGAGCAGTACTTC
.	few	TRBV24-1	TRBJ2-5	CATSPLLLKETQYF	TGTGCCACCTCCCCACTGCTTTTGAAGGAGACCCAGTACTTC
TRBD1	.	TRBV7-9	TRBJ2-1	CASSLGQGTGFADEQFF	TGTGCCAGCAGCTTAGGGCAAGGGACAGGGTTTGCGGATGAGCAGTTCTTC
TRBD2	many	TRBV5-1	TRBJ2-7	CASSLGTSVDEQYF	TGCGCCAGCAGCTTGGGGACTAGCGTCGACGAGCAGTACTTC
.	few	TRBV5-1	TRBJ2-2	CASSLVQANTGELFF	TGCGCCAGCAGCTTGGTCCAGGCGAACACCGGGGAGCTGTTTTTT
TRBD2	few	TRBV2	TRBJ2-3	CASSGLLAGAQIPTDTQYF	TGTGCCAGCAGTGGCTTGTTAGCGGGGGCCCAAATACCCACAGATACGCAGTATTTT
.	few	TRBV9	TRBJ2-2	CASSPSRGELFF	TGTGCCAGCAGCCCAAGCCGCGGGGAGCTGTTTTTT
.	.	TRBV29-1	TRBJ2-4	CSANVGNIQYF	TGCAGCGCTAACGTGGGTAACATTCAGTACTTC
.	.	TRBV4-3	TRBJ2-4	CASSRAVVGIQYF	TGCGCCAGCAGCCGGGCAGTGGTCGGCATTCAGTACTTC
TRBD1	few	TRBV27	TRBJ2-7	CASMVQGSSYEQYF	TGTGCCAGCATGGTACAGGGGTCCTCCTACGAGCAGTACTTC
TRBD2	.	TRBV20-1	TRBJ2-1	CSARTRRLAGVGGSYNEQFF	TGCAGTGCTAGGACGCGACGACTAGCGGGAGTAGGAGGTTCCTACAATGAGCAGTTCTTC
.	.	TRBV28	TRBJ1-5	CASSAGLRGNQPQHF	TGTGCCAGCAGCGCGGGACTGAGAGGCAATCAGCCCCAGCATTTT
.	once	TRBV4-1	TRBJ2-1	CASSQDGRRGGNEQFF	TGCGCCAGCAGCCAAGATGGCCGGAGGGGAGGCAATGAGCAGTTCTTC
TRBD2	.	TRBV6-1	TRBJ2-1	CASTRISPGLAGDNEQFF	TGTGCCAGCACAAGGATCTCCCCGGGACTAGCGGGAGACAATGAGCAGTTCTTC